This TCR beta chain is from a study of cytomegalovirus exposure and HLA in healthy donors. CDR1 is SGHAT and CDR2 is FQNNGV in the germline V gene. This CDR3 is 13 amino acids long. V was cut by 4 bases and J by 4 bases, with 10 bases left in between. The PCR made use of 60 Vbeta and 13 Jbeta primers. TCRdb's copy holds only in-frame clones and misses some; the assay was immunoSEQ multiplex PCR. Of approximately 89,000 clones in the sample, approximately 80% were seen once. The specimen sequenced was PBMCs. The clonotype comes from a man aged 25 to 40 in good health and CMV-seronegative. The chain recombines TRBV11-2 with TRBJ1-2; no firm D call. CDR3: CASSSDGLYGYTF. As DNA, the CDR3 is TGTGCCAGCAGCTCGGACGGACTCTATGGCTACACCTTC.